This TCR beta chain was sequenced for a study of CXCR3-negative and CXCR3-positive naive CD8 T cells. Regarding the study as a whole: CXCR3-expressing naive cells carried TRB CDR3s more hydrophobic than those of CXCR3-negative naive cells.

5' RACE that incorporated UMI labels was used to prepare the TRB cDNA libraries. TCRdb re-analyzed the 5' RACE reads; it lists each CDR3 protein once, without DNA. Recorded for this sample: roughly 80,000 distinct CDR3 sequences. Regarding this clonotype: Its antigen is not known.

Those CD8+ T cells considered naive were CD45RO-CCR7+CD27+CD95-. The sequencing input was naive CXCR3+ CD8+ T cells from blood. Subset denoted: CD45RO-CCR7+CD27+CD95- naive CD8+ T cells expressing CXCR3 (TNR3+). This TCR was sampled from a human donor in good health. Some clones in this sample may be carry-over from other donors' samples.

The chain's CDR3 is CARVGGLAGGKGDREQFF. This chain links TRBV23-1 with TRBJ2-1; the D call of TRBD2 rests on TCRdb alone, since no DNA is present to check it. TRBV23-1 has ORF status, its function being uncertain. This CDR3 comprises 18 residues.